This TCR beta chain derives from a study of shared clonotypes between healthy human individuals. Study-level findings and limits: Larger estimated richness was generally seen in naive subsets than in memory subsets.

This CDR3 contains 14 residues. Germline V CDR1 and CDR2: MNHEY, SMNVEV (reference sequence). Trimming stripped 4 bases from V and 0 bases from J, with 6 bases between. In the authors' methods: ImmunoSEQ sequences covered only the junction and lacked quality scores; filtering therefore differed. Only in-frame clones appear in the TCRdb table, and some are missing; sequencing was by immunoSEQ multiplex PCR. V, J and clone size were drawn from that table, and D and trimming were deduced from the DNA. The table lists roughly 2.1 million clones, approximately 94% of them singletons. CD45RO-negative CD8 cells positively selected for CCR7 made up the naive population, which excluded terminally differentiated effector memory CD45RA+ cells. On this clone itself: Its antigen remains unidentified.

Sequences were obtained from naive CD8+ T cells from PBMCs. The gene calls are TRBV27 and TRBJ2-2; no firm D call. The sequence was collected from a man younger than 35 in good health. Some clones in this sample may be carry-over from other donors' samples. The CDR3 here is CASSSGANTGELFF. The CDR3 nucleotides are TGTGCCAGCAGTTCTGGGGCGAACACCGGGGAGCTGTTTTTT.